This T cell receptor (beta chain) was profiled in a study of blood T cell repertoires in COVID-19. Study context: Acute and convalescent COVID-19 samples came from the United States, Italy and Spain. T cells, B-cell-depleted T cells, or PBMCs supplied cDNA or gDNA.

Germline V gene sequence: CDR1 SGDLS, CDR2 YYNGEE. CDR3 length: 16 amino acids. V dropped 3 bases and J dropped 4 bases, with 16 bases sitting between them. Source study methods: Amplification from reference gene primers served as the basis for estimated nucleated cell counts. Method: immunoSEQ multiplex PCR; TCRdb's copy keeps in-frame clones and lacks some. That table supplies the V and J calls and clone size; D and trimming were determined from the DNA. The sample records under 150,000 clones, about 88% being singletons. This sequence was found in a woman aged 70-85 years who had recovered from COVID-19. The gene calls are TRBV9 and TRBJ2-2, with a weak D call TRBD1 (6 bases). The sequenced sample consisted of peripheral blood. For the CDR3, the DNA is TGTGCCAGCAGCGACCAACAGGGTCTCAGCACCGGGGAGCTGTTTTTT. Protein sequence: CASSDQQGLSTGELFF.